A selection of T cell receptor beta chains follows, all from one sample in a study of blood T cell repertoires in COVID-19. The protocol was immunoSEQ multiplex PCR, while the TCRdb copy is restricted to in-frame clones and leaves out a portion. The data contain roughly 80,000 clones, about 83% of them singletons. The sequencing sample was made of peripheral blood. The receptors were sampled from an older woman with acute or convalescent COVID-19. The conserved cysteine and the conserved F or W are not part of the CDR3 here. Fields, in order: V gene, J gene, CDR3 length, CDR3 protein.

TRBV5-1	TRBJ2-6	13	ASSPGQSGANVLT
TRBV19	TRBJ1-3	12	ASTRGGSGNTIY
TRBV27	TRBJ2-1	11	ASSPQVLAEQF
TRBV7-8	TRBJ2-3	13	ASSPGRSGWATQY
TRBV18	TRBJ1-4	14	ASSPKHDRFNEKLF
TRBV6-5	TRBJ1-1	13	ASSHYPTGDTEAF
TRBV19	TRBJ2-1	13	ASSSLAGVLNEQF
TRBV13	TRBJ2-1	14	ASSLQAGISYNEQF
TRBV5-6	TRBJ1-2	13	ASSSWDRYLYGYT
TRBV16	TRBJ1-2	13	ASSQSGQVALGYT
TRBV24-1	TRBJ2-1	13	ATSRTEQTYNEQF
TRBV9	TRBJ1-4	11	ASGLGQGEKLF
TRBV7-9	TRBJ1-2	11	ASSLAREYGYT
TRBV27	TRBJ2-1	14	ASSLPGQGSYNEQF
TRBV4-1	TRBJ1-2	12	ASSLSDSLYGYT
TRBV19	TRBJ2-1	12	ASRGGAVRYEQF
TRBV5-1	TRBJ2-3	10	ASSLTTDTQY
TRBV2	TRBJ1-5	10	ASRSEGQPQH
TRBV6-5	TRBJ1-4	12	ASSTTGGTEKLF
TRBV15	TRBJ1-6	14	ATSRGGGSQNSPLH
TRBV29-1	TRBJ1-2	11	SVGQGEWRGYT
TRBV18	TRBJ2-1	14	ASSPQGLAGYNEQF
TRBV5-1	TRBJ1-1	12	ASSREQGVFEAF
TRBV7-6	TRBJ1-5	12	ASSLSGLGKPQH
TRBV2	TRBJ2-1	14	ASSDQQGLGYNEQF
TRBV11-2	TRBJ1-2	12	ASSPGQAFYGYT
TRBV2	TRBJ1-1	11	ASSLQGDTEAF
TRBV10-3	TRBJ1-3	11	AITTGSGNTIY
TRBV4-3	TRBJ1-1	12	ASSQDLRGGMAF
TRBV6-2/TRBV6-3	TRBJ2-5	14	ASSYSAGGPLETQY
TRBV4-2	TRBJ2-2	13	ASNPKGADTGELF
TRBV11-3	TRBJ2-3	14	ASSQGLAGVRNTQY
TRBV4-3	TRBJ2-1	17	ASSRRAGTSGRGYNEQF
TRBV19	TRBJ1-5	16	ASSTLATGGLGNQPQH
TRBV30	TRBJ1-1	10	AAARGNTEAF
TRBV2	TRBJ1-5	14	ASSPRGNRYNQPQH
TRBV10-2	TRBJ2-1	15	ASRLKQGKSSYNEQF
TRBV4-1	TRBJ2-5	16	ASSQASLAGGWKETQY
TRBV21-1	TRBJ2-1	15	ASSASSSASSYNEQF
TRBV7-2	TRBJ2-3	15	ASSLARGSSITDTQY
TRBV6-6	TRBJ2-2	10	ASSEAPGELF
TRBV5-4	TRBJ1-2	12	ASSFDRLNYGYT
TRBV4-1	TRBJ1-6	14	ASSQRDSSYNSPLH
TRBV2	TRBJ1-6	10	ASTEGGISLH
TRBV19	TRBJ1-5	18	ASSNLGASLIILKIQPQH
TRBV12-3/TRBV12-4	TRBJ2-2	9	ASDSERELF
TRBV18	TRBJ2-2	12	ASSGTSNTGELF
TRBV9	TRBJ2-5	13	ASSVQGGGGETQY
TRBV5-1	TRBJ1-1	14	ASSLGTGGQGFGAF